The rows below give T cell receptor beta chains drawn from one sample of a study of T cell responses to AZD1222 COVID-19 vaccine. Sequenced by immunoSEQ multiplex PCR; TCRdb stores in-frame clones only, minus some. The table includes some 140,000 clones, 88% detected once. Sequenced here: peripheral blood, sampled on day 0 of AZD1222 vaccination. The receptors originated from an adult in good health. The CDR3 runs from the conserved cysteine through the conserved F or W.

V	CDR3
TRBV10-2	CASKTGKFDEQFF
TRBV12-5	CASLAGNTEAFF
TRBV7-9	CASSLAGPILYEQYF
TRBV20-1	CSASQNTEAFF
TRBV6-5	CASSYGDREDGYTF
TRBV18	CASGPVQGLWDTEAFF
TRBV5-1	CASSFAGASSLEQYF
TRBV18	CASSIGDLNTEAFF
TRBV18	CASSPIRGNGVHYTF
TRBV4-1	CASSQTGLAYYEQYF
TRBV6-2/TRBV6-3	CASSSGIGSTDTQYF
TRBV6-1	CASSEVTDTEAFF
TRBV5-4	CASSKGGTVDKAFF
TRBV7-2	CASSFLSGQGNEQFF
TRBV28	CASRAQGDFYGYTF
TRBV15	CATSGLPGGTYQETQYF
TRBV6-2/TRBV6-3	CASSLDQGYRLGSPLHF
TRBV5-5	CASSYLTEVNTEAFF
TRBV7-2	CASSIDRGHGYTF
TRBV7-2	CASSLGGVNLGNTIYF
TRBV6-2/TRBV6-3	CASSLGNTIYF
TRBV4-3	CASSQDRGTGTGELFF
TRBV27	CASSLTGYNQPQHF
TRBV28	CASSPPVLAGYEQYF
TRBV10-3	CAISDPGSPLHF
TRBV7-9	CASSPAGGNSPLHF
TRBV6-1	CASSEATAYQPQHF
TRBV7-2	CASSFLPDTQYF
TRBV4-1	CASSQRMEQPQHF
TRBV7-8	CASSLGQSGNTIYF
TRBV3-1/TRBV3-2	CASSRDRGRGYTF
TRBV9	CASSQGAQGQPQHF
TRBV6-2/TRBV6-3	CASSTSLGTSGIQETQYF
TRBV5-1	CASSLARADNTGELFF
TRBV7-2	CASLSRGEKTQYF
TRBV7-2	CASSSRTEFYGYTF
TRBV5-1	CASSEDRPGNTIYF
TRBV10-3	CAIRGTDLEQYF
TRBV28	CASSSDRGLSEQYF
TRBV7-8	CASSLGTTGNTIYF
TRBV13	CASSTTNYGYTF
TRBV2	CASNERREETQYF
TRBV20-1	CSASQNTEAFF
TRBV4-2	CASSQEGGHGGASYEQYF
TRBV25-1	CASRPGQGGYTF
TRBV6-1	CASSEAQGTINQPQHF
TRBV18	CASSTGTGGEKLFF
TRBV6-6	CASSLSADYEQYF
TRBV24-1	CATSDGDREAFF
TRBV18	CASSPERAGELFF